This T cell receptor beta chain was identified in a study of early T cells in non-severe SARS-CoV-2 infection. MiXCR, applied by TCRdb to the 5' RACE reads, yields one record per CDR3 protein. The profile shows around 92,000 distinct CDR3 sequences, approximately 10% of them singletons. V lost 2 bases to trimming and J lost 1 base, with 9 bases between them. Germline-derived CDR1 and CDR2 are SGHRS and YFSETQ. The CDR3 has 14 residues. This TCR came from an adult who was a healthcare worker with PCR-confirmed SARS-CoV-2 infection or an uninfected control (not recorded which). The chain joins TRBV5-1 to TRBJ1-2; possible D gene TRBD1, 5 bases. The specimen sequenced was whole blood. The CDR3 nucleotides are TGCGCCAGCAGCTTCAGGGCGAGTAACTATGGCTACACCTTC. Its translation: CASSFRASNYGYTF.